Listed below are T cell receptor beta chains from one sample, sequenced in a study of blood T cell repertoires in COVID-19. TCRdb's table, derived via immunoSEQ multiplex PCR, lists solely in-frame clones and lacks some. Among around 60,000 clones, over 60% were seen once, and the ten largest hold approximately 20%. Sequenced: peripheral blood. These receptor sequences come from a man younger than 45 with COVID-19, enrolled during active disease. Each CDR3 is given with its conserved first and last residue. Each record gives: clone size, CDR3 length, D gene, V gene, J gene, CDR3 protein, CDR3 DNA. The D gene is left open where the match is weak. Only some rows state a clone size, as once, few, many or a class for expanded clones.

clone size: NA
CDR3 length: 15
D gene: NA
V gene: TRBV2
J gene: TRBJ1-2
CDR3 protein: CASNIQQGWDIGYTF
CDR3 DNA: TGTGCCAGCAATATTCAACAGGGATGGGACATTGGCTACACCTTC

clone size: NA
CDR3 length: 13
D gene: TRBD1
V gene: TRBV30
J gene: TRBJ1-2
CDR3 protein: CAWNQGTGDGYTF
CDR3 DNA: TGTGCCTGGAATCAGGGGACAGGGGATGGCTACACCTTC

clone size: NA
CDR3 length: 13
D gene: NA
V gene: TRBV4-2
J gene: TRBJ2-1
CDR3 protein: CASSQSGVGEQFF
CDR3 DNA: TGTGCCAGCAGCCAATCCGGGGTCGGGGAGCAGTTCTTC

clone size: NA
CDR3 length: 11
D gene: NA
V gene: TRBV20-1
J gene: TRBJ2-1
CDR3 protein: CSATTGNEQFF
CDR3 DNA: TGCAGTGCGACCACGGGAAATGAGCAGTTCTTC

clone size: NA
CDR3 length: 16
D gene: TRBD1
V gene: TRBV5-1
J gene: TRBJ2-7
CDR3 protein: CASSLRDRGFANEQYF
CDR3 DNA: TGCGCCAGCAGCTTGAGGGACAGGGGATTCGCCAACGAGCAGTACTTC

clone size: NA
CDR3 length: 16
D gene: NA
V gene: TRBV7-8
J gene: TRBJ1-4
CDR3 protein: CASSLSEAPAVEKLFF
CDR3 DNA: TGTGCCAGCAGCCTCTCCGAGGCGCCTGCGGTTGAAAAACTGTTTTTT

clone size: NA
CDR3 length: 13
D gene: TRBD1
V gene: TRBV19
J gene: TRBJ2-7
CDR3 protein: CASSRDRRYEQYF
CDR3 DNA: TGTGCCAGTAGTCGGGACAGGCGTTACGAGCAGTACTTC

clone size: NA
CDR3 length: 13
D gene: NA
V gene: TRBV24-1
J gene: TRBJ1-2
CDR3 protein: CATSDYSGRGYTF
CDR3 DNA: TGTGCCACCAGTGATTATTCAGGTCGTGGCTACACCTTC

clone size: NA
CDR3 length: 16
D gene: TRBD1
V gene: TRBV28
J gene: TRBJ1-4
CDR3 protein: CASLGAWGQLNEKLFF
CDR3 DNA: TGTGCCAGCTTGGGGGCGTGGGGACAGCTTAATGAAAAACTGTTTTTT

clone size: NA
CDR3 length: 13
D gene: NA
V gene: TRBV12-3/TRBV12-4
J gene: TRBJ2-5
CDR3 protein: CASSSTGIMTQYF
CDR3 DNA: TGTGCCAGCAGTTCTACAGGGATTATGACCCAGTACTTC

clone size: NA
CDR3 length: 14
D gene: NA
V gene: TRBV10-3
J gene: TRBJ2-7
CDR3 protein: CAISEGRNSYEQYF
CDR3 DNA: TGTGCCATCTCGGAGGGGCGTAACTCCTACGAGCAGTACTTC

clone size: once
CDR3 length: 13
D gene: NA
V gene: TRBV7-2
J gene: TRBJ1-2
CDR3 protein: CASSLRGLGGYTF
CDR3 DNA: TGTGCCAGCAGCCTAAGGGGTTTGGGAGGCTACACCTTC

clone size: NA
CDR3 length: 15
D gene: TRBD2
V gene: TRBV10-2
J gene: TRBJ2-1
CDR3 protein: CASSEEGLAGTEQFF
CDR3 DNA: TGCGCCAGCAGTGAGGAAGGACTAGCGGGTACTGAGCAGTTCTTC

clone size: few
CDR3 length: 15
D gene: NA
V gene: TRBV28
J gene: TRBJ2-7
CDR3 protein: CASKPSGGRGYEQYF
CDR3 DNA: TGTGCCAGCAAACCATCGGGGGGCAGGGGCTACGAGCAGTACTTC

clone size: NA
CDR3 length: 11
D gene: NA
V gene: TRBV30
J gene: TRBJ2-1
CDR3 protein: CAWGIAVEQFF
CDR3 DNA: TGTGCCTGGGGGATCGCGGTCGAGCAGTTCTTC

clone size: NA
CDR3 length: 11
D gene: TRBD1
V gene: TRBV2
J gene: TRBJ1-4
CDR3 protein: CASSEAGTALF
CDR3 DNA: TGTGCCAGCAGTGAAGCAGGGACAGCCCTTTTT

clone size: NA
CDR3 length: 10
D gene: NA
V gene: TRBV6-5
J gene: TRBJ1-2
CDR3 protein: CASSFDGYTF
CDR3 DNA: TGTGCCAGCAGTTTCGATGGCTACACCTTC

clone size: NA
CDR3 length: 13
D gene: TRBD2
V gene: TRBV27
J gene: TRBJ2-4
CDR3 protein: CASWGGRRNIQYF
CDR3 DNA: TGTGCCAGTTGGGGGGGAAGGAGGAACATTCAGTACTTC

clone size: NA
CDR3 length: 14
D gene: NA
V gene: TRBV28
J gene: TRBJ1-5
CDR3 protein: CASSLGQGNQPQHF
CDR3 DNA: TGTGCCAGCAGTTTAGGCCAGGGGAACCAGCCCCAGCATTTT

clone size: NA
CDR3 length: 14
D gene: TRBD1
V gene: TRBV28
J gene: TRBJ1-2
CDR3 protein: CASRRQGIGYGYTF
CDR3 DNA: TGTGCCAGCAGAAGACAGGGTATTGGCTATGGCTACACCTTC

clone size: NA
CDR3 length: 18
D gene: TRBD1
V gene: TRBV28
J gene: TRBJ1-2
CDR3 protein: CASSSTPGTGTLNYGYTF
CDR3 DNA: TGTGCCAGCAGTTCAACACCCGGGACAGGGACCCTTAACTATGGCTACACCTTC

clone size: NA
CDR3 length: 15
D gene: NA
V gene: TRBV10-3
J gene: TRBJ2-1
CDR3 protein: CAISGGYGSLNEQFF
CDR3 DNA: TGTGCCATCAGTGGAGGCTATGGATCCCTCAATGAGCAGTTCTTC

clone size: once
CDR3 length: 16
D gene: TRBD2
V gene: TRBV6-1
J gene: TRBJ2-1
CDR3 protein: CASSEWGGSSYNEQFF
CDR3 DNA: TGTGCCAGCAGTGAATGGGGCGGGAGCTCCTACAATGAGCAGTTCTTC

clone size: NA
CDR3 length: 14
D gene: NA
V gene: TRBV30
J gene: TRBJ1-2
CDR3 protein: CAWSGVMPGYGYTF
CDR3 DNA: TGTGCCTGGAGTGGAGTGATGCCGGGTTATGGCTACACCTTC

clone size: few
CDR3 length: 12
D gene: NA
V gene: TRBV28
J gene: TRBJ2-2
CDR3 protein: CASSPNTGELFF
CDR3 DNA: TGTGCCAGCAGTCCAAACACCGGGGAGCTGTTTTTT

clone size: NA
CDR3 length: 13
D gene: NA
V gene: TRBV4-1
J gene: TRBJ1-5
CDR3 protein: CASSHVSNQPQHF
CDR3 DNA: TGCGCCAGCAGCCATGTAAGCAATCAGCCCCAGCATTTT

clone size: NA
CDR3 length: 12
D gene: TRBD1
V gene: TRBV29-1
J gene: TRBJ2-5
CDR3 protein: CSVDRGRETQYF
CDR3 DNA: TGCAGCGTCGACAGGGGAAGAGAGACCCAGTACTTC

clone size: NA
CDR3 length: 14
D gene: NA
V gene: TRBV9
J gene: TRBJ1-6
CDR3 protein: CASSVEWALPPLHF
CDR3 DNA: TGTGCCAGCAGCGTAGAGTGGGCCTTGCCACCCCTCCACTTT

clone size: NA
CDR3 length: 11
D gene: NA
V gene: TRBV28
J gene: TRBJ2-7
CDR3 protein: CASSPAYEQYF
CDR3 DNA: TGTGCCAGCAGCCCAGCGTACGAGCAGTACTTC

clone size: NA
CDR3 length: 18
D gene: TRBD2
V gene: TRBV5-1
J gene: TRBJ2-5
CDR3 protein: CASSLGPGAGGPGETQYF
CDR3 DNA: TGCGCCAGCAGCTTGGGCCCAGGAGCGGGAGGGCCGGGGGAGACCCAGTACTTC

clone size: NA
CDR3 length: 14
D gene: TRBD2
V gene: TRBV7-9
J gene: TRBJ2-1
CDR3 protein: CASSPMGLAGGLFF
CDR3 DNA: TGTGCCAGCAGCCCGATGGGACTAGCGGGGGGGCTGTTCTTC

clone size: NA
CDR3 length: 19
D gene: NA
V gene: TRBV24-1
J gene: TRBJ2-3
CDR3 protein: CATSDLRGGASDPTDTQYF
CDR3 DNA: TGTGCCACCAGTGATTTGAGGGGGGGGGCAAGCGACCCCACAGATACGCAGTATTTT